These 7 T cell receptor beta chains were sequenced from one sample in a study of tumor-infiltrating lymphocytes in primary liver carcinoma (dated by TCRdb to about 2017). RNA from unsorted whole blood was extracted with TRIzol reagent, and germline DNA was obtained with the DNeasy Blood & Tissue kit. The run used an Illumina HiSeq 2500. Starting from 450 to 500 ng total RNA, TCRbeta-specific cDNA was produced by reverse transcription with a constant-region primer and ProtoScript II reverse transcriptase. The TCRbeta libraries were prepared through three rounds of nested multiplex PCR following a slightly modified ARM-PCR procedure. Each of the first two PCR rounds ran for nine to eleven cycles and used multiplex TRBV1-TRBV30 forward primers together with a Cbeta reverse primer. TCRdb itself trimmed the public reads at Q25 with fastp, ran MiXCR and retained productive beta chains. Merged by CDR3 protein, the rows form single entries marked with the most common genes and DNA. For this sample the table gives almost 200,000 distinct CDR3 sequences, of which 65% were detected only once. Of the sample, around 7.1% falls within the top ten clones.

Input material: peripheral blood. The receptors derive from a woman aged 60-70 years with primary liver carcinoma and hepatitis B virus infection.

This clonotype was seen only a few times. The chain couples TRBV11-2 to TRBJ2-1; D may be TRBD1 (6 bases). The CDR3 extends over 15 amino acids. CDR1 and CDR2 (germline): SGHAT, FQNNGV. The V and J ends lost 7 bases and 7 bases respectively, with 20 bases between them. CDR3: CASNSPRQVQNEQFF. CDR3 in DNA: TGTGCCAGCAACTCTCCACGACAGGTCCAGAATGAGCAGTTCTTC. Full variable domain (outside the CDR3, taken from reference TRBV11-2 and TRBJ2-1): EAGVAQSPRYKIIEKRQSVAFWCNPISGHATLYWYQQILGQGPKLLIQFQNNGVVDDSQLPKDRFSAERLKGVDSTLKIQPAKLEDSAVYLCASNSPRQVQNEQFFGPGTRLTVL.

This clonotype is a singleton in its sample. The rearrangement links TRBV7-9 to TRBJ2-7; D is undetermined. This CDR3 has 12 amino acids. Germline assignment: CDR1 SEHNR and CDR2 FQNEAQ (reference sequence). V was trimmed by 5 bases and J by 6 bases, leaving 11 bases between them. CDR3 sequence: CASSRTRGEQYF. For the CDR3, the DNA is TGTGCCAGCAGCCGTACGAGAGGCGAGCAGTACTTC.

This clonotype was counted at least ten times. The chain couples TRBV12-3 or TRBV12-4 to TRBJ2-5; 9 bases align to TRBD2. This CDR3 is built from 14 residues. V was clipped by 5 bases and J by 3 bases; unmatched bases: 4. The CDR3 DNA reads as TGTGCCAGCAGTCCGTCTAGCGGGAAAGAGACCCAGTACTTC. It translates to CASSPSSGKETQYF.

Concerning this clonotype: Since the CDR3 does not end with the conserved phenylalanine or tryptophan, this likely comes from a read error. The J gene is TRBJ2-7, the V gene TRBV28; D gene ambiguous. Looked up from germline, CDR1 is MDHEN and CDR2 is SYDVKM. Trimming took 9 bases from V and 5 from J, leaving 17 bases between them. The CDR3 contains 13 residues. CDR3 in DNA: TGTGCCAGAACCCGATTAAGTATTCACGAGCAGTACCTC. This encodes CARTRLSIHEQYL.

The CDR3 region is CASSPFWDRENEQFF. The CDR3 DNA is TGTGCCAGTAGCCCCTTCTGGGACAGAGAGAATGAGCAGTTCTTC. The V call is TRBV5-6, the J call TRBJ2-1; 7 nucleotides line up with TRBD1. CDR3 length equals 15 residues. Germline loops: CDR1 SGHDT, CDR2 YYEEEE. Trimming took 8 bases from V and 7 from J; bases not matched to a gene: 15.

The chain combines TRBV5-1 with TRBJ2-3, with D tentatively TRBD1 (5 bases). The V gene lost 0 bases and the J gene lost 5 bases, with 7 bases spanning the gap. The CDR3 covers 13 residues. CDR1 is SGHRS, CDR2 YFSETQ, per germline. The CDR3 spells CASSLDTGDTQYF. CDR3 DNA: TGCGCCAGCAGCTTGGATACAGGAGATACGCAGTATTTT.

In regard to this clonotype: The DNA is left out, because the CDR3 cannot be placed on it with certainty; the CDR3 is given as TCRdb lists it. This rearrangement joins TRBV21-1 to TRBJ1-2; the table's D call TRBD1 went unverified against the DNA. TRBV21-1 is a pseudogene locus. The CDR3 has 17 residues if both end residues are counted. The CDR3 sequence is CASSKGFWGSGNYGYTF.